This TCR beta chain was profiled in a study of PD-1 blockade in classical Hodgkin lymphoma. Every patient relapsed after autologous stem cell transplantation, and brentuximab vedotin exposure varied. Comment on this clone: Its antigen is as yet unknown.

CDR1 and CDR2 (germline): SGHRS, YFSETQ. The CDR3 is made up of 16 amino acids. With 4 bases clipped from V and 2 bases from J, the junction kept 9 bases outside the gene matches. Study-level findings and limits: With CD4+ cells, TCR diversity rose significantly by C4D1, but not with CD8+ cells.

Here immunoSEQ multiplex PCR was the method, and the copy in TCRdb shows in-frame clones only, minus some. This table has 20,000 or so clones, around 85% appearing once. The sequence derives from a human donor with classical Hodgkin lymphoma. Sequenced here: peripheral blood mononuclear cells (PBMCs), sampled at baseline. This sequence joins TRBV5-1 and TRBJ2-5; 9 bases match TRBD2. The CDR3 sequence: CASSRLGAGGQETQYF. The CDR3 coding sequence is TGCGCCAGCAGCCGCCTGGGTGCGGGGGGGCAAGAGACCCAGTACTTC.